This T cell receptor (beta chain) was observed in a study of breast tumors, draining lymph nodes, adjacent tissues. General study findings and limits: Compared with lymph nodes, tumors were less diverse; compared with nontumor tissue, more. Luminal-like breast cancer showed significantly greater tumor-nontumor repertoire similarity than basal-like breast cancer did. The lymph node origin of tumor T cells was framed as consistent with a hypothesis, not demonstrated.

The germline V gene has CDR1 SGHRS and CDR2 YFSETQ. The CDR3 extends over 16 amino acids. About this clonotype itself: Its antigen is unidentified. A junction boundary mismatches the germline segment, possibly from a read error.

TCRdb reprocessed the multiplex PCR reads with MiXCR, giving one entry per CDR3 protein. Of just under 65,000 distinct CDR3 sequences in the sample, around 60% were seen once. The sample comprised breast tumor tissue. This chain connects TRBV5-1 to TRBJ2-6; a weak D match, TRBD1 (5 bases). This receptor was taken from a female donor with breast cancer. Some clones in this sample may be carry-over from other donors' samples. CDR3 in amino acids: CASGLGRNSGANVLTF. The CDR3 bases are TGCGCCAGCGGCTTGGGGCGCAACTCTGGCGCCAACGTCCTGACTTTC.